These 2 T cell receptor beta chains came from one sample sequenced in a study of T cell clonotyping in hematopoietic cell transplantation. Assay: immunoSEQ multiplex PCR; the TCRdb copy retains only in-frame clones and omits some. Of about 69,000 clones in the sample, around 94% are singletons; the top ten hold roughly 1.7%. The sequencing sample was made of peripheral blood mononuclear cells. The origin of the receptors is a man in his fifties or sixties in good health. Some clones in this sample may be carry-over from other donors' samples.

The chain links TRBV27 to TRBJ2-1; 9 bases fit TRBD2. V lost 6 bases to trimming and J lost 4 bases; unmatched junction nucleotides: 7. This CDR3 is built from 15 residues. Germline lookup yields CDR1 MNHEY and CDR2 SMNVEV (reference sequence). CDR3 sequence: CASREIAGVYNEQFF. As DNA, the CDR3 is TGTGCCAGCAGGGAAATAGCGGGAGTTTACAATGAGCAGTTCTTC.

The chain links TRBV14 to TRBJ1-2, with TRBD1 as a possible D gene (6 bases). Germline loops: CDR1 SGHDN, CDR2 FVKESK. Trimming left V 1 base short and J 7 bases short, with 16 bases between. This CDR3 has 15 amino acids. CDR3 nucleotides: TGTGCCAGCAGCCAAGTCGCGCGACAGGTGATTGGCTACACCTTC. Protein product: CASSQVARQVIGYTF. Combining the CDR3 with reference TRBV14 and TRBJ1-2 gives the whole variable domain EAGVTQFPSHSVIEKGQTVTLRCDPISGHDNLYWYRRVMGKEIKFLLHFVKESKQDESGMPNNRFLAERTGGTYSTLKVQPAELEDSGVYFCASSQVARQVIGYTFGSGTRLTVV.